The entry below gives a single T cell receptor beta chain sequence along with its context. This entry comes from a study of blood T cell repertoires in COVID-19. With 3 bases removed from V and 3 bases from J, the gap between germline ends came to 11 bases. Germline V lookup: CDR1 MGHDK, CDR2 SYGVNS. This CDR3 spans 14 amino acids. Profiling relied on immunoSEQ multiplex PCR, and the TCRdb table lists in-frame clones only, not all of them. The sample lists over 600,000 clones, about nine tenths occurring once. The TCR was taken from a woman aged 18-29 years with acute or convalescent COVID-19. The V call is TRBV25-1, the J call TRBJ1-2; D is unclear. Sequencing used peripheral blood. Here the CDR3 DNA reads TGTGCCAGCAGTGATCCCGGGGTTTACTATGGCTACACCTTC. Its translation: CASSDPGVYYGYTF.